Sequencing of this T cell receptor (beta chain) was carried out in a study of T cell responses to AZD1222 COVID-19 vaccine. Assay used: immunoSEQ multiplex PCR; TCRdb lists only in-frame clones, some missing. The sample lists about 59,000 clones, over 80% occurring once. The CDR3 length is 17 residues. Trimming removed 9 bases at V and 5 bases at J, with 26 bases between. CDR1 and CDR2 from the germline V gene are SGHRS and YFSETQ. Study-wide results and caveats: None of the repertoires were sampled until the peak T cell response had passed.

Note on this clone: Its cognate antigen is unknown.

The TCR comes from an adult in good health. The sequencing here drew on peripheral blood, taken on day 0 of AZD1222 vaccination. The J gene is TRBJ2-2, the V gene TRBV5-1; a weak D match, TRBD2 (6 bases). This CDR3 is CAIRLGTGSEGTGELFF. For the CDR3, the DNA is TGCGCCATCAGATTGGGGACGGGTTCGGAGGGGACCGGGGAGCTGTTTTTT.